This entry describes one TCR beta chain. This specimen belongs to a study of blood T cell repertoires in COVID-19. Study-level background: Some COVID-19 samples were acute and others convalescent; all came from the United States, Italy and Spain. PBMCs, B-cell-depleted T cells, or T cells provided the cDNA or gDNA that made up the material.

Methods used by the authors: The assay estimated nucleated cells by amplifying reference gene primers. Clones were sequenced by immunoSEQ multiplex PCR, and TCRdb holds only the in-frame ones, with some missing. The V and J calls and clone size are taken from that table; D and trimming were inferred from the DNA. The sample consists of 180,000 or so clones, approximately 83% of them appearing once. Seattle-derived patients entered the study during active infection and were followed longitudinally. Source material: peripheral blood. The receptor comes from a woman aged 40 to 50 with COVID-19, enrolled during active disease.

CDR3 residues: CASSLDGDTGELFF. The CDR3 DNA follows: TGTGCCAGCAGCTTAGACGGGGACACCGGGGAGCTGTTTTTT. The chain couples TRBV7-7 to TRBJ2-2; TRBD2 is a possible D gene (5 bases). Germline CDR1 is SSHAT and CDR2 is FNYEAQ (reference sequence). The CDR3 runs to 14 residues. The V end lost 1 base, the J end lost 3 bases, and 6 bases lay between the germline ends.